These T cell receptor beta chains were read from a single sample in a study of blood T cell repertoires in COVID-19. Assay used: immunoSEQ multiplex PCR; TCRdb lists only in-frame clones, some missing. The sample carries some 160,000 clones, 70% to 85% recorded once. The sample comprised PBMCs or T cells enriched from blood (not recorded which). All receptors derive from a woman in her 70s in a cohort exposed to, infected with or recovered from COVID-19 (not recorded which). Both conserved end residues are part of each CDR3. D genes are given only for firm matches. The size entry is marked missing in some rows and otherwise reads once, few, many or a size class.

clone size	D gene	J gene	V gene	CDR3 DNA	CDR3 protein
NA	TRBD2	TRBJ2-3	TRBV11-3	TGTGCCAGCAGCCCAAGGACTAGCGGGTATGGCACAGATACGCAGTATTTT	CASSPRTSGYGTDTQYF
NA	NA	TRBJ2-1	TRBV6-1	TGTGCCAGCAGTGAAGGACTGCGAGGTCGGGTTACAGGTGAGCAGTTCTTC	CASSEGLRGRVTGEQFF
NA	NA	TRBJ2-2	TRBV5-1	TGCGCCAGCAGCATTGGACAGAGAACCGGGGAGCTGTTTTTT	CASSIGQRTGELFF
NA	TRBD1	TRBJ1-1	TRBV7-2	TGTGCCAGCAGCTTTGGGACAGGCTACACTGAAGCTTTCTTT	CASSFGTGYTEAFF
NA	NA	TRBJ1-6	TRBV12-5	TGTGCTAGTGGTTTGGTCGAGAGCTCCTATAATTCACCCCTCCACTTT	CASGLVESSYNSPLHF
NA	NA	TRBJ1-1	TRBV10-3	TGTGCCATCAAGGAACAGTCGAACACTGAAGCTTTCTTT	CAIKEQSNTEAFF
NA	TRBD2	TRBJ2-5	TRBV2	TGTGCCAGCAGACGGGAGGAGGGAGAGACCCAGTACTTC	CASRREEGETQYF
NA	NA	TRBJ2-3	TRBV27	TGTGCCAGCAGTTTAAATCGCCTAGCGATAGATACGCAGTATTTT	CASSLNRLAIDTQYF
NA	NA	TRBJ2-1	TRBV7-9	TGTGCCAGCAGCCCTCAAGCGGGCCCCTACAATGAGCAGTTCTTC	CASSPQAGPYNEQFF
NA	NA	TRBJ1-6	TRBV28	TGTGCCAGCAGTGTAATGGTTGGGGGCTTACACTTCGGTTCACCCCTCCACTTT	CASSVMVGGLHFGSPLHF
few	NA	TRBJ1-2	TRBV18	TGTGCCAGCTCACAAGACAGTTCCTATGGCTACACCTTC	CASSQDSSYGYTF
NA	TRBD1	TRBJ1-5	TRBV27	TGTGCCAGCCGTGGGGGGATAACAGGGGCTGGCAATCAGCCCCAGCATTTT	CASRGGITGAGNQPQHF
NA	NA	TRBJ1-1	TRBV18	TGTGCCAGCTCACAGGGGGAAAACACTGAAGCTTTCTTT	CASSQGENTEAFF
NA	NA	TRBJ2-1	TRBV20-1	TGCAGTGCTAGTCTCAGGGGCCTACGTTACAATGAGCAGTTCTTC	CSASLRGLRYNEQFF
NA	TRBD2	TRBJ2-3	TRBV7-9	TGTGCCAGCAGCCCACCGACTAGCGCTAGCACAGATACGCAGTATTTT	CASSPPTSASTDTQYF
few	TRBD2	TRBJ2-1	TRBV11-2	TGTGCCAGCAGCCCAGCCGGGGCAGGGCAGACTCGGGGGGTCAATGAGCAGTTCTTC	CASSPAGAGQTRGVNEQFF
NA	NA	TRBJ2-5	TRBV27	TGTGCCAGCAGTTTAAATGGGGCGGGACTGGGGGAGACCCAGTACTTC	CASSLNGAGLGETQYF
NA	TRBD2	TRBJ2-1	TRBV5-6	TGTGCCAGCAGCGGGACTAGCGCCTTCTCCTACAATGAGCAGTTCTTC	CASSGTSAFSYNEQFF
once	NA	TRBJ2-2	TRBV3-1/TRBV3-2	TGTGCCAGCAGCCAAGATTCCTTACTAGCCCGGTCCACCGGGGAGCTGTTTTTT	CASSQDSLLARSTGELFF
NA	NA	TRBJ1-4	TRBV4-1	TGCGCCAGCAGCCAGTTGGGTCGTAAGGGGAAACTGTTTTTT	CASSQLGRKGKLFF
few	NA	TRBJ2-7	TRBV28	TGTGCCAGCAGTTTAGCCCTAACCTACGAGCAGTACTTC	CASSLALTYEQYF
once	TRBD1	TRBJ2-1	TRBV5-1	TGCGCCAGCAGCTTAAGACAGGGTTCCTACAATGAGCAGTTCTTC	CASSLRQGSYNEQFF
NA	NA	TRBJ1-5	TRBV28	TGTGCCAGCAGAGGGGGGGCTCAGCCCCAGCATTTT	CASRGGAQPQHF
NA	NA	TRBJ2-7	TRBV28	TGTGCCAGCCCCGGGACATCGACCTACGAGCAGTACTTC	CASPGTSTYEQYF
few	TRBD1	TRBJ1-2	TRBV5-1	TGCGCCAGCAGCCTGGGACAGGGGGCGTTTGGCTACACCTTC	CASSLGQGAFGYTF
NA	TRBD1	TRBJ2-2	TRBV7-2	TGTGCCAGCAGCTCCCTCCGGGACAGGGCCACCGGGGAGCTGTTTTTT	CASSSLRDRATGELFF
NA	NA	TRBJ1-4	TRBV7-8	TGTGCCAGCAGCCGGGTGGCGGGTGAAAAACTGTTTTTT	CASSRVAGEKLFF
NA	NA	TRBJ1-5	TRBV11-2	TGTGCCAGCAGCTTTGGAGACTCTCAGCCCCAGCATTTT	CASSFGDSQPQHF
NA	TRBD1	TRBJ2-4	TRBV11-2	TGTGCCAGCAGCCTGTGGACAGGTCGAACCACGAAAGCCAAAAACATTCAGTACTTC	CASSLWTGRTTKAKNIQYF
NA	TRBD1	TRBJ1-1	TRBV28	TGTGCCAGCAGTGAAAGGGGGCTGGCTTTCTTT	CASSERGLAFF
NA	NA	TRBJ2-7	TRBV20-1	TGCAGTGCTAGCCCCAAGCGGGAGCAGTACTTC	CSASPKREQYF
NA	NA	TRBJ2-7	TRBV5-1	TGCGCCAGCTCCCCAAGGACTCGCCACGAGCAGTACTTC	CASSPRTRHEQYF
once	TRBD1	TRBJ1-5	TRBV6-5	TGTGCCAGCAGTTTACAGGGGACGGGCAATCAGCCCCAGCATTTT	CASSLQGTGNQPQHF
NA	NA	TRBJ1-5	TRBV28	TGTGCCAGCCCCCCCGCACAGGGAGTATCTCAGCCCCAGCATTTT	CASPPAQGVSQPQHF
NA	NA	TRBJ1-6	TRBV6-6	TGTGCCAGCAGGGCAGGGGCTACACCCCTCCACTTT	CASRAGATPLHF
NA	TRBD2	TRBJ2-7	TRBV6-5	TGTGCCAGCAGTTACTCGCCTAGCGGGAGCTACGAGCAGTACTTC	CASSYSPSGSYEQYF
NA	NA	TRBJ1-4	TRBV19	TGTGCCAGTAGTATGCAGGGGTTAACTAATGAAAAACTGTTTTTT	CASSMQGLTNEKLFF
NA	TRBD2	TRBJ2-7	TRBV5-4	TGTGCCAGCAGCTTGGGCTCTAGCGGAACTGGGGAGCAGTACTTC	CASSLGSSGTGEQYF
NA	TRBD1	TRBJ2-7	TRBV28	TGTGCCAGCAGTCGCGGGACAGGGTTTGGCTTCTACGAGCAGTACTTC	CASSRGTGFGFYEQYF
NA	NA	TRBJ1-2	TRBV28	TGTGCCAGCAGTTTAGGGGGCGCGGGTTCCTATGGCTACACCTTC	CASSLGGAGSYGYTF
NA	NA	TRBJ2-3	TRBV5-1	TGCGCCAGCAGCTCCGGGAGCACAGATACGCAGTATTTT	CASSSGSTDTQYF
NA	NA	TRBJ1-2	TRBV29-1	TGCAGCGTTGCTGGGCATAACTATGGCTACACCTTC	CSVAGHNYGYTF
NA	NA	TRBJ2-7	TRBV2	TGTGCCAGCAGTGACCAGCGGAGCGCCTACGAGCAGTACTTC	CASSDQRSAYEQYF
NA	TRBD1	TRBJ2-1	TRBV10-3	TGTGCCATCAGGTCAGGGGGCTTGAATGAGCAGTTCTTC	CAIRSGGLNEQFF
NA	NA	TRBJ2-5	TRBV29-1	TGCAGCGTTGAGCCGACAGAGTGGGGGACCCAGTACTTC	CSVEPTEWGTQYF
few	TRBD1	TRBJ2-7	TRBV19	TGTGCCAGTAGTATAGTCCCGGGACAGTCCTACGAGCAGTACTTC	CASSIVPGQSYEQYF
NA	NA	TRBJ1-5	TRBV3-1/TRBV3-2	TGTGCCAGTAGCCAAGGCGACAGTAGGGTATATAGCAATCAGCCCCAGCATTTT	CASSQGDSRVYSNQPQHF
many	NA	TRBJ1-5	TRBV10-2	TGCGCCAGCAGTGTTATAGGGGGCAATCAGCCCCAGCATTTT	CASSVIGGNQPQHF
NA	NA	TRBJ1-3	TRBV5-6	TGTGCCAGCAGCTTTGGGGGCCTTACGTTAAACACCATATATTTT	CASSFGGLTLNTIYF
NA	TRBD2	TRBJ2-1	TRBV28	TGTGCCAGCAGCGACGTCCTAGCGGGGGGAGACAATGAGCAGTTCTTC	CASSDVLAGGDNEQFF
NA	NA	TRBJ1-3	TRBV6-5	TGTGCCAGCAGTTACCACAGGGCCGATGGAAACACCATATATTTT	CASSYHRADGNTIYF
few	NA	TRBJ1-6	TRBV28	TGTGCCAGCAGTTTCCAGTCGCTCAATTCACCCCTCCACTTT	CASSFQSLNSPLHF
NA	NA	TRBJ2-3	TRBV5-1	TGCGCCAGCAGCCAGGGGACCGTCACAGATACGCAGTATTTT	CASSQGTVTDTQYF
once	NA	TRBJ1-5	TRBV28	TGTGCCAGCAGTTCCAACAGTCAGCCCCAGCATTTT	CASSSNSQPQHF
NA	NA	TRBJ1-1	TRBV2	TGTGCCAGCAGTGCTAACGACTTGGGCACTGAAGCTTTCTTT	CASSANDLGTEAFF